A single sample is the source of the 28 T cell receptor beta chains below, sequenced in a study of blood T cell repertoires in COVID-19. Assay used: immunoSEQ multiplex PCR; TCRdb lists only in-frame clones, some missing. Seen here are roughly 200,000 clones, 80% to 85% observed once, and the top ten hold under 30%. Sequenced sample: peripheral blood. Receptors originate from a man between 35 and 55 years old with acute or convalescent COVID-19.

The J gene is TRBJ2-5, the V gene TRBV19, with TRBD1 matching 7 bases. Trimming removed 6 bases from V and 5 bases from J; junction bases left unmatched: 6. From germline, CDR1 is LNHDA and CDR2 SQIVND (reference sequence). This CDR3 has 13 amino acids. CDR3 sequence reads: CASSYRGRETQYF. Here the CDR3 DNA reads TGTGCCAGTAGCTACAGGGGTAGGGAGACCCAGTACTTC.

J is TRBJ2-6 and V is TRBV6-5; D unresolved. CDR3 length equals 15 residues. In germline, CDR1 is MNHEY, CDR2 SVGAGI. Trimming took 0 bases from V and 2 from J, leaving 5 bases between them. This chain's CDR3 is CASSYSRTGANVLTF. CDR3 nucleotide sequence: TGTGCCAGCAGTTACTCGAGGACTGGGGCCAACGTCCTGACTTTC.

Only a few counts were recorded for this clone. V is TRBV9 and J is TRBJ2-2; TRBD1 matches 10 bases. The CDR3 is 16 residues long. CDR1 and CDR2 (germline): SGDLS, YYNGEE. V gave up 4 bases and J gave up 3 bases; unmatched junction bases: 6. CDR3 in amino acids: CASSSTGGADTGELFF. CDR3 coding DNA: TGTGCCAGCAGCTCGACAGGGGGCGCGGACACCGGGGAGCTGTTTTTT.

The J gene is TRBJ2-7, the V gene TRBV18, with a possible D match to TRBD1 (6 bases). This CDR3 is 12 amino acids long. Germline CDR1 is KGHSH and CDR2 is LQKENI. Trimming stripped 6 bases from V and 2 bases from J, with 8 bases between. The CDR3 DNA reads TGTGCCAGCTCCCGGGACACCTACGAGCAGTACTTC. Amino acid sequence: CASSRDTYEQYF.

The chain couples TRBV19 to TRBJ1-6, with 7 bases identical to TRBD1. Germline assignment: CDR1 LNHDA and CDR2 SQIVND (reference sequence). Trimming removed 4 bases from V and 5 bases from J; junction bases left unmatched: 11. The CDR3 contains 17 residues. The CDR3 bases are TGTGCCAGTAGTACTCGCCGGACAGGCGCCGATAATTCACCCCTCCACTTT. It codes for CASSTRRTGADNSPLHF.

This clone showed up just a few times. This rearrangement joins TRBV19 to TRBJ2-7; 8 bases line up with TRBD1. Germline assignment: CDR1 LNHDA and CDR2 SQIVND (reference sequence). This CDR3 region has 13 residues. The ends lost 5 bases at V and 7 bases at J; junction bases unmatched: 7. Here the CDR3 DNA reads TGTGCCAGTAGTCAGGGGGCCCGACAAGAGCAGTACTTC. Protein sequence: CASSQGARQEQYF.

CDR3 in amino acids: CASSRGRLSNQPQHF. The CDR3 DNA sequence: TGTGCCAGTAGTAGAGGGAGACTTAGCAATCAGCCCCAGCATTTT. This rearrangement joins TRBV19 to TRBJ1-5; D is uncertain. The germline V gene encodes CDR1 LNHDA and CDR2 SQIVND (reference sequence). V lost 4 bases to trimming and J lost 0 bases, with 10 bases between them. The CDR3 is made up of 15 amino acids.

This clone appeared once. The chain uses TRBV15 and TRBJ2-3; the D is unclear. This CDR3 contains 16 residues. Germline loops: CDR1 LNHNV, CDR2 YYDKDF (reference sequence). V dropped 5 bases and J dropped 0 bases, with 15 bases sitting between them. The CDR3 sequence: CATSAAQVISTDTQYF. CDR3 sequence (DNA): TGTGCCACCAGCGCAGCTCAGGTGATCAGCACAGATACGCAGTATTTT.

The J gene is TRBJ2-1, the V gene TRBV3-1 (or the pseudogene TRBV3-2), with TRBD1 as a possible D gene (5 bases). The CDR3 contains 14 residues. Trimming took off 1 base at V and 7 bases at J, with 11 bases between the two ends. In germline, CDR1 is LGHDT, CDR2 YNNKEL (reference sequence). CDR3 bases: TGTGCCAGCAGCCAAGTAGGGGTGGAAAATGAGCAGTTCTTC. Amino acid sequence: CASSQVGVENEQFF.

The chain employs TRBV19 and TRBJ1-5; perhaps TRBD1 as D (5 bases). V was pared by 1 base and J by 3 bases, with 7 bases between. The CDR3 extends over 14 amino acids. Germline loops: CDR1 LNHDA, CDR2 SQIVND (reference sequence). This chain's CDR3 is CASSIVTANQPQHF. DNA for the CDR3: TGTGCCAGTAGTATAGTGACAGCCAATCAGCCCCAGCATTTT.

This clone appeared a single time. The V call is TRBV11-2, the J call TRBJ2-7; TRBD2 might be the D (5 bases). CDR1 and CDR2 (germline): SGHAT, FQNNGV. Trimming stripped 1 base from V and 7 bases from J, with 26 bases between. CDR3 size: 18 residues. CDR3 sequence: CASSLGGQTFNLFVEQYF. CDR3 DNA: TGTGCCAGCAGCTTAGGCGGGCAGACCTTTAACCTATTTGTGGAGCAGTACTTC.

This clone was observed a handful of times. CDR3 sequence (DNA): TGTGCCAGCAGCCCGACAGCGAAGAGTCCCCAGCATTTT. Its protein product is CASSPTAKSPQHF. This sequence joins TRBV11-2 and TRBJ1-5, with a weak D call TRBD1 (5 bases). V lost 5 bases and J 10 bases, leaving 15 bases between the germline ends. Germline V gene data show CDR1 as SGHAT and CDR2 as FQNNGV. The CDR3 runs to 13 residues.

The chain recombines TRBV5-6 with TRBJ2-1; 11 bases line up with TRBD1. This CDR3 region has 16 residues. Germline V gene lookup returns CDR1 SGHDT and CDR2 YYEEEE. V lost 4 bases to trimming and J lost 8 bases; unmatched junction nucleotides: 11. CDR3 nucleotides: TGTGCCAGCAGCCGCTACACCGGGACAGGGGGGGATGAGCAGTTCTTC. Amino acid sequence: CASSRYTGTGGDEQFF.

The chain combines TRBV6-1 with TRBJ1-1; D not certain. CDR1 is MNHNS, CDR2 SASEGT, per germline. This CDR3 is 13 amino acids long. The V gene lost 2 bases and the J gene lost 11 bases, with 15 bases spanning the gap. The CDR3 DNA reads TGTGCCAGCAGTGAACCTGAGAGGAGGATGGCTTTCTTT. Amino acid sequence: CASSEPERRMAFF.

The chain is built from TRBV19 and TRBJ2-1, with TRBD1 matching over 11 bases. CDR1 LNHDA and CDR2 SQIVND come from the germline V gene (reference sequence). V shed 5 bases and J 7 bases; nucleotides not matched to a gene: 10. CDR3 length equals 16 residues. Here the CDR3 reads CASSVSTGTGGNEQFF. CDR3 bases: TGTGCCAGTAGTGTCTCAACCGGGACAGGGGGGAATGAGCAGTTCTTC.

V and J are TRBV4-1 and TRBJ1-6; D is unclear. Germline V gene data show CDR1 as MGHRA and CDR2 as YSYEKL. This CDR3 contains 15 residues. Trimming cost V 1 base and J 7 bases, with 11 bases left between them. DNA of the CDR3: TGCGCCAGCAGCCAAGTCGCGCCGGGGAATTCACCCCTCCACTTT. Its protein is CASSQVAPGNSPLHF.

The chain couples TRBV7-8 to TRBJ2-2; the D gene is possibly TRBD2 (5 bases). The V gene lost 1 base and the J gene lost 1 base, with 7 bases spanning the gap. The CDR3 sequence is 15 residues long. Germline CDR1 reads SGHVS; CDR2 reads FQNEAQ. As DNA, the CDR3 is TGTGCCAGCAGCTTAGACGGACTGAACACCGGGGAGCTGTTTTTT. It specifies CASSLDGLNTGELFF.

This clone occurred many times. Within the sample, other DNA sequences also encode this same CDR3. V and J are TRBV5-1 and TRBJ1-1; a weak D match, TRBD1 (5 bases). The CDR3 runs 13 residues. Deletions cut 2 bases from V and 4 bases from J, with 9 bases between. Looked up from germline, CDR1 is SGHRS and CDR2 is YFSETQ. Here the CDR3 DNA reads TGCGCCAGCAGCTTACGGGGGGGCACTGAAGCTTTCTTT. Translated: CASSLRGGTEAFF.

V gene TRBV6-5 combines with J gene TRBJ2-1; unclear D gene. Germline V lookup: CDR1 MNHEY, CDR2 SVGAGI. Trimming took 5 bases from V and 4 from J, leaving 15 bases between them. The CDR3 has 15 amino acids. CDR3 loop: CASSQNPREYNEQFF. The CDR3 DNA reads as TGTGCCAGCAGTCAAAACCCCCGAGAATACAATGAGCAGTTCTTC.

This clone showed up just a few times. The CDR3 region has the DNA TGTGCCAGCAGCAGCTCTCGGGCGAGCGGTTACACCGGGGAGCTGTTTTTT. It specifies CASSSSRASGYTGELFF. V usage is TRBV13 and J usage is TRBJ2-2; a possible D gene is TRBD2 (5 bases). The CDR3 contains 17 residues. Germline V gene data show CDR1 as PRHDT and CDR2 as FYEKMQ (reference sequence). Trimming removed 5 bases from V and 3 bases from J, with 19 bases in between.

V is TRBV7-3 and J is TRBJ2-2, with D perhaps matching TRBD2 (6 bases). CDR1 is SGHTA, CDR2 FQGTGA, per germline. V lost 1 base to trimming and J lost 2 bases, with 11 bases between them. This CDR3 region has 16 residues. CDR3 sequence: CASSLNSGSNTGELFF. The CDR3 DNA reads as TGTGCCAGCAGCTTAAATAGCGGATCAAACACCGGGGAGCTGTTTTTT.

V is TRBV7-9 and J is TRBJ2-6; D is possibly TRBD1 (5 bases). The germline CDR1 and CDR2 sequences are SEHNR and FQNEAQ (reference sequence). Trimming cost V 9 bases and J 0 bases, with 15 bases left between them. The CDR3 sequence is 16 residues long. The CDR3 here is CASWGGSGSGANVLTF. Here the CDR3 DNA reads TGTGCCAGTTGGGGCGGATCGGGCTCTGGGGCCAACGTCCTGACTTTC.

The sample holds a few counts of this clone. CDR3 sequence reads: CASNRGDMRASPLHF. The CDR3 DNA follows: TGTGCCAGCAACCGAGGGGACATGAGGGCTTCACCCCTCCACTTT. The chain joins TRBV6-5 to TRBJ1-6; tentatively, D is TRBD1 (6 bases). V lost 7 bases, J lost 9 bases, and 19 bases lay in between. The CDR3 is 15 amino acids. The germline V gene encodes CDR1 MNHEY and CDR2 SVGAGI.

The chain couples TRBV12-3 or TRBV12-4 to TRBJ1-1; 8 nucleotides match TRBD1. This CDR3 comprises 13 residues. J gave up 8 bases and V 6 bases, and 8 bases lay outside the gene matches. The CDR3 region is CASSGDRTTEAFF. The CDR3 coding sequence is TGTGCCAGCAGCGGGGACAGGACGACGGAAGCTTTCTTT.

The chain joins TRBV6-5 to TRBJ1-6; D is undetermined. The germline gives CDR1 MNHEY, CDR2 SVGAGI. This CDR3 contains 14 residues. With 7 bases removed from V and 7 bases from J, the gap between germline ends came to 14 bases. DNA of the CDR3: TGTGCCAGCATGCTGTTGTCGGGGAATTCACCCCTCCACTTT. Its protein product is CASMLLSGNSPLHF.

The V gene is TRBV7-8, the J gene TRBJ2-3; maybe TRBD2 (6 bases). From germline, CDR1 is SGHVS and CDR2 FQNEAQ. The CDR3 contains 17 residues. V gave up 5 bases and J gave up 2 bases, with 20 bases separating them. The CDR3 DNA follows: TGTGCCAGCAGCCACGCGGGGCGCGGAATCCTCACAGATACGCAGTATTTT. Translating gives CASSHAGRGILTDTQYF.

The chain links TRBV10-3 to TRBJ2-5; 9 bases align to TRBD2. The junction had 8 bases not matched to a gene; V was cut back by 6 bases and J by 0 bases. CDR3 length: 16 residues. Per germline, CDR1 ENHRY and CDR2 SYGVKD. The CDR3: CAIRGALAGHQETQYF. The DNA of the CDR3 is TGTGCCATCAGGGGGGCGCTAGCGGGGCACCAAGAGACCCAGTACTTC.

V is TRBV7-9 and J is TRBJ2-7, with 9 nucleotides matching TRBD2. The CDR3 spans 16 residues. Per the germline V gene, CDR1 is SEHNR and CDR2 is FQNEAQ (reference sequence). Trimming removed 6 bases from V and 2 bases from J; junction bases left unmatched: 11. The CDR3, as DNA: TGTGCCAGCAGTTCTCTCGTTGCGGGAGGGCCCTACGAGCAGTACTTC. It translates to CASSSLVAGGPYEQYF. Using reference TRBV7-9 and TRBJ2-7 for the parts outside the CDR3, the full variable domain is DTGVSQNPRHKITKRGQNVTFRCDPISEHNRLYWYRQTLGQGPEFLTYFQNEAQLEKSRLLSDRFSAERPKGSFSTLEIQRTEQGDSAMYLCASSSLVAGGPYEQYFGPGTRLTVT.